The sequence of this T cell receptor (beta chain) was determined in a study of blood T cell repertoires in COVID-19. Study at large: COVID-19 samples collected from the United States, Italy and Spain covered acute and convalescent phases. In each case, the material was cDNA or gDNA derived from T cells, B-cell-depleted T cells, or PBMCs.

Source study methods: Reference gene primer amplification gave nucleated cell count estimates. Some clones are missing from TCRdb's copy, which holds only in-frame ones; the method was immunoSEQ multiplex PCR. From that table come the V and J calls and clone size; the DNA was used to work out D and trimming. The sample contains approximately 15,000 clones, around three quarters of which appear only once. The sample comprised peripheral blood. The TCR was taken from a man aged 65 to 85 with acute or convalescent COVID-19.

The CDR3 bases are TGTGCCAGCAGCTTAGCGAGGCCTAGCGGGGCGAATGAGCAGTTCTTC. It codes for CASSLARPSGANEQFF. The chain links TRBV7-2 to TRBJ2-1; TRBD2 agrees at 9 bases. Per the germline V gene, CDR1 is SGHTA and CDR2 is FQGNSA. The V gene end was trimmed by 0 bases and the J gene end by 7 bases; junction bases not matched to a gene: 7. There are 16 residues in the CDR3.